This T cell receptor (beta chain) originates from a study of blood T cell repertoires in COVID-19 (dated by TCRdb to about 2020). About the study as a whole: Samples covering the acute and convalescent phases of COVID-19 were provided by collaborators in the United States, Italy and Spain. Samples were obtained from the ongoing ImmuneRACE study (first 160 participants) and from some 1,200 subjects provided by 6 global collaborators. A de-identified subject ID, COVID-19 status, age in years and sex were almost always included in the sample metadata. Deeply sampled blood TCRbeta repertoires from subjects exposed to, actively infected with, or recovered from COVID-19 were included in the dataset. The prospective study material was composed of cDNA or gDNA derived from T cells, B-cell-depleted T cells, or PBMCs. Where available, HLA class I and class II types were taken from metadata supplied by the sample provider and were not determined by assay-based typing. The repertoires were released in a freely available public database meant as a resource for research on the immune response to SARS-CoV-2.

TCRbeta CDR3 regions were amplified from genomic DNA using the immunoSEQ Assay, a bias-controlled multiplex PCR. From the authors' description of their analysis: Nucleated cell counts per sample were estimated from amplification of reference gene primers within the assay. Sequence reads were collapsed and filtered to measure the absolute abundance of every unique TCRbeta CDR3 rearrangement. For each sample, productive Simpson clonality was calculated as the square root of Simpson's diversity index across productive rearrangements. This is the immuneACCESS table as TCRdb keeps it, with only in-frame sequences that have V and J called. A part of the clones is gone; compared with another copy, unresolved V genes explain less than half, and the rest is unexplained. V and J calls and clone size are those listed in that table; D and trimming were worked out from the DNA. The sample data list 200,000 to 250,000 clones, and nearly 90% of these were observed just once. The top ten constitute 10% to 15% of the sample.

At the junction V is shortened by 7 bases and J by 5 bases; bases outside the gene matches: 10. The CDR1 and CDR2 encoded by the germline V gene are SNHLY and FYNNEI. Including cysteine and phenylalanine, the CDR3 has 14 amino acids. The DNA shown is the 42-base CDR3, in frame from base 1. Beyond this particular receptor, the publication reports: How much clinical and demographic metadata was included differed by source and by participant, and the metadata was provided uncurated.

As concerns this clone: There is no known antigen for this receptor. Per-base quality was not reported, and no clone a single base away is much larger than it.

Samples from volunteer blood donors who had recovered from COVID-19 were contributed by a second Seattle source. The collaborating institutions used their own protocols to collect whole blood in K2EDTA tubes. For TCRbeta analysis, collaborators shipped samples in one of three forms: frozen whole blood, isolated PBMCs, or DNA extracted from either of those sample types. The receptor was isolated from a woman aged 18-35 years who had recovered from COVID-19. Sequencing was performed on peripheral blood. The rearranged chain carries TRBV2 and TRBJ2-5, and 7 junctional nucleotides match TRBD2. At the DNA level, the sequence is TGTGCCAGCACCGACTGGGGGGAGGGGGAGACCCAGTACTTC. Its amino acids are CASTDWGEGETQYF.